A selection of T cell receptor beta chains follows, all from one sample in a study of shared clonotypes between healthy human individuals. Sequenced by immunoSEQ multiplex PCR; TCRdb stores in-frame clones only, minus some. The repertoire holds 650,000 to 800,000 clones, with approximately 90% as singletons. The sample comprised naive CD8+ T cells sorted from blood. These receptors were collected from a man aged 30 to 39 in good health. Both conserved end residues are part of each CDR3. A D gene is named only where the DNA matches it firmly. Size values are once, few and many counts, or a class for expanded clones, and some rows have none.

size	V	length	J	D	DNA	CDR3
NA	TRBV28	16	TRBJ2-7	NA	TGTGCCAGCACCCTCAAAGTTCCCAGGGGACTCTACGAGCAGTACTTC	CASTLKVPRGLYEQYF
NA	TRBV6-5	15	TRBJ1-4	TRBD1	TGTGCCAGCACCAAAACAGGGGGCCTTAATGAAAAACTGTTTTTT	CASTKTGGLNEKLFF
NA	TRBV11-2	16	TRBJ2-7	NA	TGTGCCAGCAGCTTTCCGACAGACGGACGTATTGAGGAGCAGTACTTC	CASSFPTDGRIEEQYF
NA	TRBV6-1	15	TRBJ1-1	NA	TGTGCCAGCAGCGCAAAACACACCCAGAACACTGAAGCTTTCTTT	CASSAKHTQNTEAFF
once	TRBV27	13	TRBJ2-7	TRBD1	TGTGCCAGCGGAACAGGGGGAGACTACGAGCAGTACTTC	CASGTGGDYEQYF
NA	TRBV21-1	18	TRBJ2-1	NA	TGTGCCAGCAGCAATTCTGATTTACTTAGCGCCAATTACAATGAGCAGTTCTTC	CASSNSDLLSANYNEQFF
NA	TRBV7-9	13	TRBJ2-7	NA	TGTGCCAGCAGCTTACCAGGGCCCTACGAGCAGTACTTC	CASSLPGPYEQYF
NA	TRBV28	13	TRBJ2-7	NA	TGTGCCAGCAGTTTACCAGACGGCCCCGAGCAGTACTTC	CASSLPDGPEQYF
NA	TRBV28	14	TRBJ2-5	TRBD2	TGTGCCGTACAATATAGCGGGAATGGCGAGACCCAGTACTTC	CAVQYSGNGETQYF
once	TRBV29-1	15	TRBJ1-4	NA	TGCAGCGTTGAAGAGTCAGGCAGGCGAGGGGAAAAACTGTTTTTT	CSVEESGRRGEKLFF
NA	TRBV11-2	17	TRBJ2-3	TRBD2	TGTGCCAGCAGCTTAGATGTTTCTAGCGGGAGCACAGATACGCAGTATTTT	CASSLDVSSGSTDTQYF
NA	TRBV19	17	TRBJ2-3	NA	TGTGCCAGTAGTATAGAATCCCCGGTAGGGGGATGGGATACGCAGTATTTT	CASSIESPVGGWDTQYF
NA	TRBV11-2	14	TRBJ1-4	NA	TGTGCCAGCAGCTCGAGGGTGCCTAATGAAAAACTGTTTTTT	CASSSRVPNEKLFF
NA	TRBV29-1	14	TRBJ2-5	NA	TGCAGCGTGAGGGGGCGGGAGCCCCGGGAGACCCAGTACTTC	CSVRGREPRETQYF
NA	TRBV7-3	16	TRBJ2-3	NA	TGTGCCAGCAGCTTACTTTCGGGAGACGGGGCAGATACGCAGTATTTT	CASSLLSGDGADTQYF
NA	TRBV15	15	TRBJ2-4	NA	TGCGCCACCAGCAGAGATGAACCTGGACACCACATTCAGTACTTC	CATSRDEPGHHIQYF